This T cell receptor (beta chain) was recorded in a study of cytomegalovirus exposure and HLA in healthy donors. The ends lost 8 bases at V and 2 bases at J; junction bases unmatched: 9. The CDR3 is made up of 15 amino acids. Germline V gene sequence: CDR1 MGHDK, CDR2 SYGVNS. General study points: Follow-up analysis seemed to connect common viral pathogens with several of the most significant clusters identified. HLA-A and HLA-B allele assignments for most subjects were reportedly predicted accurately using TCR beta sequences. A missense DCLRE1C variant was associated with V- and J-gene trimming of TCR beta chains in a later analysis, and an independent cohort replicated the association.

Vbeta (60) and Jbeta (13) primers were used in the PCR. Clones were read by immunoSEQ multiplex PCR, and TCRdb kept only the in-frame ones, dropping some. Among about 98,000 clones listed, about three quarters were seen once. This clone has just a few counts. The antigen remains unidentified. The specimen sequenced was PBMCs. This sequence joins TRBV25-1 and TRBJ1-2; TRBD1 matches at 9 bases. This TCR was sampled from a human donor in good health. The CDR3 loop reads CASGRTGTGNYGYTF. The DNA of the CDR3 is TGTGCCAGCGGCAGAACCGGGACAGGGAACTATGGCTACACCTTC.